The rows below give T cell receptor beta chains drawn from one sample of a study of blood T cell repertoires in COVID-19. The assay was immunoSEQ multiplex PCR, and TCRdb's table has in-frame clones only and misses some. The sample holds 100,000 to 150,000 clones, about 86% seen once. Sequenced input: PBMCs or T cells enriched from blood (not recorded which). All receptors derive from a man in his forties with acute COVID-19. Each CDR3 is given without its conserved first and last residue.

v_call	j_call	cdr3_aa
TRBV6-5	TRBJ2-7	ASTDTSYEQY
TRBV7-2	TRBJ2-5	ASSSDRDRTQY
TRBV19	TRBJ2-3	ASSERERGDTQY
TRBV27	TRBJ1-1	ASSLFGTANTEAF
TRBV7-2	TRBJ1-3	ASSSTPGQGATGNTIY
TRBV14	TRBJ2-1	ASSLTGTSGGRQF
TRBV9	TRBJ2-1	ASSVDGEAYNEQF
TRBV5-1	TRBJ1-6	ASSLGGTGRSPLH
TRBV6-2/TRBV6-3	TRBJ2-3	ASSPRTNPSSTDTQY
TRBV28	TRBJ1-5	ASSLVQGSQPQH
TRBV29-1	TRBJ1-2	SVDEGTRDGYT
TRBV9	TRBJ2-1	ASSVEIAGYYEQF
TRBV9	TRBJ1-6	ASSVGQGGGSPLH